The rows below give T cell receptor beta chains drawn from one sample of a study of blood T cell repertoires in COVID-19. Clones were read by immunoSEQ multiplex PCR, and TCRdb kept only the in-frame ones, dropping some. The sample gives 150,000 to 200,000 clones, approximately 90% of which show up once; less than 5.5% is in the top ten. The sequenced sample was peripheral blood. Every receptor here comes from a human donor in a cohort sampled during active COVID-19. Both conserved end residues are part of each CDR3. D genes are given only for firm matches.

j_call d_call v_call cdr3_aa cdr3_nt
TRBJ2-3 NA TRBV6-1 CASSDRRGGSDQAVSDTQYF TGTGCCAGCAGTGATCGGCGCGGAGGGTCGGATCAGGCGGTCTCAGATACGCAGTATTTT
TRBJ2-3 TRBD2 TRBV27 CASSAGLAGGGDTQYF TGTGCCAGCAGCGCGGGACTAGCGGGAGGGGGAGATACGCAGTATTTT
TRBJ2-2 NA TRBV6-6 CASSSGGPGELFF TGTGCCAGCAGTTCGGGGGGCCCCGGGGAGCTGTTTTTT
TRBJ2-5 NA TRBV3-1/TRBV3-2 CASSHSGGSRETQYF TGTGCCAGCAGCCATTCGGGGGGCTCCCGGGAGACCCAGTACTTC
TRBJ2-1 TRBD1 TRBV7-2 CASSFRDRGSDEQFF TGTGCCAGCAGCTTCCGGGACAGGGGCAGCGATGAGCAGTTCTTC
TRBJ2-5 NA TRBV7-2 CASSSQTEGETQYF TGTGCCAGCAGCTCCCAGACAGAAGGGGAGACCCAGTACTTC
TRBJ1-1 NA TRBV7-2 CASSFSTAVVGTEAFF TGTGCCAGCAGCTTCTCTACAGCGGTAGTTGGGACTGAAGCTTTCTTT
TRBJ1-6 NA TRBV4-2 CASSQAGNSPLHF TGTGCCAGCAGCCAAGCGGGGAATTCACCCCTCCACTTT
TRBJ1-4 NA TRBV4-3 CASSQDFGTKGEKLFF TGCGCCAGCAGCCAAGATTTCGGCACCAAGGGGGAAAAACTGTTTTTT
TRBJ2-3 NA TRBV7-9 CASSSSGVRDTQYF TGTGCCAGCAGCTCGTCAGGGGTCAGAGATACGCAGTATTTT
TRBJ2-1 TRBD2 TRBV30 CAWTLAGVNEQFF TGTGCCTGGACCCTAGCGGGGGTCAATGAGCAGTTCTTC